These T cell receptor beta chains were read from a single sample in a study of cytomegalovirus exposure and HLA in healthy donors. TCRdb's table, derived via immunoSEQ multiplex PCR, lists solely in-frame clones and lacks some. The sample lists 120,000 or so clones, under 85% occurring once. Sequencing was performed on PBMCs. The source of these receptors is a woman aged 50 to 60 in good health and CMV-seropositive. Both conserved end residues are part of each CDR3. A D gene is named only where the DNA matches it firmly. A clone size is listed for some rows: how often the clone was seen (once, few, many), or a class if it is expanded.

NA	once	TRBV11-2	TRBJ2-3	CASSFSGEDTQYF	TGTGCCAGCAGCTTTAGCGGAGAAGATACGCAGTATTTT
TRBD2	NA	TRBV30	TRBJ2-1	CAWQGTSLYNEQFF	TGTGCCTGGCAGGGGACTAGCCTGTACAATGAGCAGTTCTTC
TRBD1	NA	TRBV5-1	TRBJ2-3	CASSSGQAVDTQYF	TGCGCCAGCAGCTCCGGACAGGCTGTAGATACGCAGTATTTT
NA	NA	TRBV5-1	TRBJ1-3	CASSLSPGSSGNTIYF	TGCGCCAGCAGCTTGAGTCCTGGGAGCTCTGGAAACACCATATATTTT
NA	NA	TRBV19	TRBJ2-7	CASSQTVSLYEQYF	TGTGCCAGTAGCCAGACAGTATCCCTCTACGAGCAGTACTTC
TRBD2	NA	TRBV7-2	TRBJ2-2	CASSLGLGTGELFF	TGTGCCAGCAGCTTGGGACTAGGGACCGGGGAGCTGTTTTTT
NA	NA	TRBV7-9	TRBJ1-2	CASSLQENYGYTF	TGTGCCAGCAGCTTACAGGAAAACTATGGCTACACCTTC
NA	NA	TRBV5-1	TRBJ1-1	CASSSQQDTEAFF	TGCGCCAGCAGCTCCCAGCAGGACACTGAAGCTTTCTTT
TRBD2	NA	TRBV11-2	TRBJ2-7	CASSLRLAGYEQYF	TGTGCCAGCAGCTTAAGACTAGCGGGCTACGAGCAGTACTTC
TRBD1	NA	TRBV6-5	TRBJ1-1	CASSRPGQGMKPTF	TGTGCCAGCAGTCGGCCGGGACAGGGGATGAAACCCACATTT
TRBD1	few	TRBV7-8	TRBJ1-1	CASSLDGQGVSEAFF	TGTGCCAGCAGCTTGGACGGACAGGGCGTAAGTGAAGCTTTCTTT
NA	NA	TRBV11-2	TRBJ2-2	CASSSLSGLYTGELFF	TGTGCCAGCAGCAGCCTTAGCGGCCTCTACACCGGGGAGCTGTTTTTT
NA	NA	TRBV5-5	TRBJ1-1	CASSFGFGQAFF	TGTGCCAGCAGCTTTGGGTTTGGGCAAGCTTTCTTT
NA	NA	TRBV2	TRBJ1-1	CASSEWEGLEAFF	TGTGCCAGCAGTGAATGGGAGGGGTTGGAAGCTTTCTTT
TRBD2	NA	TRBV2	TRBJ2-1	CASTRLAGMSSYNEQFF	TGTGCCAGCACCCGACTAGCGGGGATGAGCTCCTACAATGAGCAGTTCTTC
NA	NA	TRBV7-3	TRBJ2-1	CASSLGGSLGKGEQFF	TGTGCCAGCAGCTTAGGGGGGTCCCTGGGGAAGGGTGAGCAGTTCTTC
NA	NA	TRBV4-3	TRBJ1-6	CASSPGDRYYNSPLHF	TGCGCCAGCAGCCCAGGGGACCGCTACTATAATTCACCCCTCCACTTT
NA	NA	TRBV7-9	TRBJ2-7	CASSEGREAFDYEQYF	TGTGCCAGCTCTGAGGGCAGGGAGGCTTTCGACTACGAGCAGTACTTC
TRBD1	NA	TRBV4-3	TRBJ1-2	CASSQDRTGGGGYGYTF	TGCGCCAGCAGCCAAGATCGGACAGGGGGCGGGGGGTATGGCTACACCTTC
TRBD1	NA	TRBV9	TRBJ2-1	CASSVGDRDYNEQFF	TGTGCCAGCAGCGTAGGGGACAGGGACTACAATGAGCAGTTCTTC
NA	many	TRBV5-1	TRBJ2-2	CASSLGTVNTGELFF	TGCGCCAGCAGCTTGGGGACAGTGAACACCGGGGAGCTGTTTTTT
NA	NA	TRBV7-2	TRBJ2-1	CASSLRRASDEQFF	TGTGCCAGCAGCTTACGGAGGGCTAGCGATGAGCAGTTCTTC
TRBD2	few	TRBV9	TRBJ2-5	CASSASGGVGETQYF	TGTGCCAGCAGCGCTAGCGGGGGGGTGGGAGAGACCCAGTACTTC
TRBD1	NA	TRBV7-2	TRBJ2-7	CASWGQGHEQYF	TGTGCCAGCTGGGGACAGGGCCACGAGCAGTACTTC
NA	NA	TRBV10-3	TRBJ1-2	CAIRRTLQGSYGYTF	TGTGCCATCAGGAGGACCCTACAGGGATCCTATGGCTACACCTTC
NA	NA	TRBV2	TRBJ2-5	CASRYQETQYF	TGTGCCAGCCGGTACCAAGAGACCCAGTACTTC
TRBD1	NA	TRBV7-8	TRBJ1-1	CASSPPDREVTEAFF	TGTGCCAGCAGCCCACCTGACAGGGAGGTCACTGAAGCTTTCTTT
TRBD1	NA	TRBV5-4	TRBJ2-1	CASSRLGQGPTCGQFF	TGTGCCAGCAGCAGACTCGGACAGGGGCCGACTTGTGGGCAGTTCTTC
TRBD1	few	TRBV7-6	TRBJ1-3	CASSSRTGAGNTIYF	TGTGCCAGCAGCTCCCGGACAGGGGCTGGAAACACCATATATTTT
NA	NA	TRBV28	TRBJ1-5	CASSLVSWGGHQPQHF	TGTGCCAGCAGTTTAGTATCATGGGGGGGTCATCAGCCCCAGCATTTT
NA	NA	TRBV1	TRBJ2-1	CTSSPRVGQFF	TGCACCAGCAGCCCCCGGGTGGGGCAGTTCTTC
TRBD1	NA	TRBV4-3	TRBJ2-1	CASSQDYDWGTGGFIEQFF	TGCGCCAGCAGCCAAGATTACGATTGGGGGACAGGGGGCTTCATTGAGCAGTTCTTC
NA	NA	TRBV11-2	TRBJ1-2	CASSLGRYYTF	TGTGCCAGCAGCTTAGGCAGGTACTACACCTTC
NA	NA	TRBV4-1	TRBJ2-3	CASSQDGDSLADTQYF	TGCGCCAGCAGCCAAGATGGGGACTCCCTGGCAGATACGCAGTATTTT
NA	NA	TRBV7-2	TRBJ1-2	CASSLSGKYGYTF	TGTGCCAGCAGCTTATCGGGGAAATATGGCTACACCTTC
NA	few	TRBV7-2	TRBJ1-1	CASSPRVETEAFF	TGTGCCAGCAGCCCCCGGGTGGAAACTGAAGCTTTCTTT
TRBD2	few	TRBV4-2	TRBJ2-3	CASSQALAGGADTQYF	TGTGCCAGCAGCCAAGCTCTTGCGGGGGGCGCAGATACGCAGTATTTT
NA	few	TRBV29-1	TRBJ1-2	CSARGLLYGYTF	TGCAGCGCACGCGGGCTTCTCTATGGCTACACCTTC
NA	NA	TRBV4-2	TRBJ2-3	CASSPITGTDTQYF	TGTGCCAGCAGCCCCATCACAGGGACAGATACGCAGTATTTT
NA	NA	TRBV7-2	TRBJ1-2	CASTKNGGYYGYTF	TGTGCCAGCACAAAAAACGGGGGGTACTATGGCTACACCTTC
NA	NA	TRBV7-2	TRBJ2-3	CASSPQAGDTQYF	TGTGCCAGCAGCCCGCAGGCCGGTGATACGCAGTATTTT
TRBD2	NA	TRBV13	TRBJ2-1	CASSSLAGGFPYNEQFF	TGTGCCAGCAGTTCCCTAGCGGGGGGGTTCCCCTACAATGAGCAGTTCTTC
NA	few	TRBV7-2	TRBJ1-1	CASRVQRLNTEAFF	TGTGCCAGCAGGGTGCAGCGACTTAACACTGAAGCTTTCTTT
TRBD1	NA	TRBV6-1	TRBJ2-7	CASIPAGTGGTEQYF	TGTGCCAGCATTCCCGCCGGGACAGGGGGCACCGAGCAGTACTTC
NA	NA	TRBV11-1	TRBJ1-1	CASSPFGGVNTEAFF	TGTGCCAGCAGCCCCTTTGGAGGGGTAAACACTGAAGCTTTCTTT
TRBD1	NA	TRBV5-1	TRBJ1-2	CASSLDRDRGVGYTF	TGCGCCAGCAGCTTGGATCGTGACAGGGGGGTCGGCTACACCTTC
NA	NA	TRBV4-2	TRBJ2-5	CASSPGRWGTTQYF	TGTGCCAGCAGCCCAGGGCGGTGGGGCACGACCCAGTACTTC
NA	few	TRBV10-3	TRBJ2-7	CAITETRDIHYEQYF	TGTGCCATCACCGAGACCCGGGACATTCACTACGAGCAGTACTTC
NA	NA	TRBV25-1	TRBJ1-2	CASRKTENYGYTF	TGTGCCAGCAGAAAGACAGAGAACTATGGCTACACCTTC
TRBD2	NA	TRBV7-2	TRBJ2-3	CASSLFGGSITDTQYF	TGTGCCAGCAGCTTATTTGGCGGGAGTATCACAGATACGCAGTATTTT
TRBD1	NA	TRBV9	TRBJ1-2	CASSVVGQGANGYTF	TGTGCCAGCAGCGTAGTGGGACAGGGGGCAAATGGCTACACCTTC
NA	NA	TRBV5-5	TRBJ1-2	CASSRWGQEDGYTF	TGTGCCAGCAGCCGGTGGGGGCAGGAGGATGGCTACACCTTC
TRBD1	NA	TRBV7-2	TRBJ2-1	CASSLADRGHEQFF	TGTGCCAGCAGCTTGGCGGACAGGGGCCATGAGCAGTTCTTC
TRBD2	few	TRBV9	TRBJ2-2	CASSRSGSLNTGELFF	TGTGCCAGCAGCCGTAGCGGGAGCTTGAACACCGGGGAGCTGTTTTTT
NA	NA	TRBV4-1	TRBJ2-3	CASSSPTGLSTDTQYF	TGCGCCAGCAGCTCCCCCACAGGGCTTAGCACAGATACGCAGTATTTT
NA	NA	TRBV7-6	TRBJ2-3	CASSPDGGPRTDTQYF	TGTGCCAGCAGCCCTGACGGGGGGCCCAGGACAGATACGCAGTATTTT
TRBD1	NA	TRBV5-3	TRBJ2-5	CARSRWTGQETQYF	TGTGCCAGAAGCCGTTGGACAGGGCAAGAGACCCAGTACTTC